A selection of T cell receptor beta chains follows, all from one sample in a study of T cells in Graves' hyperthyroidism and ophthalmopathy. Using its own MiXCR run on the multiplex PCR reads, TCRdb lists one record per CDR3 protein. This table has around 300,000 distinct CDR3 sequences, roughly 13% appearing once. Sequencing used blood. These receptors were collected from a woman in her thirties or forties with Graves' ophthalmopathy. Both conserved end residues are part of each CDR3. The D gene is left open where the match is weak. The listing skips clone size in some rows; elsewhere it reads once, few, many or a size class.

V gene	clone size	J gene	D gene	CDR3 DNA	CDR3 protein
TRBV10-1	-	TRBJ2-3	TRBD2	TGCGCCAGCAGTCCCCACACTCTTAGCGGGGGGCCAGATACGCAGTATTTT	CASSPHTLSGGPDTQYF
TRBV29-1	many	TRBJ1-1	-	TGCAGCGTTGAAGATCGGGCAGGTGAAGCTTTCTTT	CSVEDRAGEAFF
TRBV5-4	few	TRBJ1-3	-	TGTGCCAGCAGCTCTACTCCTGGAAACACCATATATTTT	CASSSTPGNTIYF
TRBV20-1	-	TRBJ1-2	-	TGCAGTGCTAGAGAAAGCTATGGCTACACCTTC	CSARESYGYTF
TRBV3-1	few	TRBJ1-2	TRBD1	TGTGCCAGCAGCCAAGCGGGGACAGCTAACTATGGCTACACCTTC	CASSQAGTANYGYTF
TRBV7-2	many	TRBJ1-6	-	TGTGCCAGCAGCTTAGGGCCAGTCTATAATTCACCCCTCCACTTT	CASSLGPVYNSPLHF
TRBV12-3/TRBV12-4	many	TRBJ1-6	-	TGTGCCAGCAGTTTATCACAGGCCAGTTCACCCCTCCACTTT	CASSLSQASSPLHF
TRBV7-9	few	TRBJ2-7	TRBD1	TGTGCCAGCAGCTCCCGGGACAGAGACGAGCAGTACTTC	CASSSRDRDEQYF
TRBV5-1	once	TRBJ1-2	TRBD1	TGCGCCAGCAGCGGGACAGGGGCTGGCGGCTACACCTTC	CASSGTGAGGYTF
TRBV5-6	many	TRBJ2-5	-	TGTGCCAGCAGCCCAATCTCCAATTCTGGGACCCAGTACTTC	CASSPISNSGTQYF
TRBV11-3	many	TRBJ2-3	-	TGTGCCAGCAGCTTAGGGCAGCGGAGCACAGATACGCAGTATTTT	CASSLGQRSTDTQYF
TRBV20-1	many	TRBJ2-3	-	TGCAGTGCTAGTACGGATTACGCAGATACGCAGTATTTT	CSASTDYADTQYF
TRBV9	-	TRBJ1-3	-	TGTGCCAGCAGCCCGACGTTCAGGGGCGCTAGAAACACCATATATTTT	CASSPTFRGARNTIYF
TRBV19	-	TRBJ2-1	-	TGTGCCAGTAGTATTCCGGGAGAGGATGGGCAGTTCTTC	CASSIPGEDGQFF
TRBV29-1	-	TRBJ2-4	TRBD1	TGCAGCGTCCTCCAGGGGGCAAGAAACATTCAGTACTTC	CSVLQGARNIQYF
TRBV12-5	many	TRBJ2-3	-	TGTGCTAGTGGTTTGGCAGGAGGGCAGGATACGCAGTATTTT	CASGLAGGQDTQYF
TRBV7-9	-	TRBJ1-3	-	TGTGCCAGCACTTCTCCGGGGGGGGGGACCGCTGGAAACACCATATATTTT	CASTSPGGGTAGNTIYF
TRBV13	many	TRBJ1-1	-	TGTGCCAGCAGCTACAGGGCCAGGGTGGTAGCTTTCTTT	CASSYRARVVAFF
TRBV20-1	-	TRBJ2-7	-	TGCAGTGCTATGGGGTGGACTAATGGCCACGAGCAGTACTTC	CSAMGWTNGHEQYF
TRBV7-2	many	TRBJ1-5	-	TGTGCCAGCAGCTTAGTTGGGGTGTCCAATCAGCCCCAGCATTTT	CASSLVGVSNQPQHF
TRBV3-1	many	TRBJ2-3	TRBD1	TGTGCCAGCAGCCCGGGACAGGGGGCTACAGATACGCAGTATTTT	CASSPGQGATDTQYF
TRBV28	many	TRBJ1-1	-	TGTGCCAGCAAGGGCTGGAACACTGAAGCTTTCTTT	CASKGWNTEAFF
TRBV20-1	many	TRBJ1-2	TRBD1	TGCAGTGCTCGACAGGGGGCGCAGGGCTACACCTTC	CSARQGAQGYTF
TRBV5-5	many	TRBJ1-5	-	TGTGCCAGCAGCGCGACAGGCAGTCAGCCCCAGCATTTT	CASSATGSQPQHF
TRBV20-1	-	TRBJ2-5	TRBD2	TGCAGTGCTAGAGATTTCGCGGGACTACAAGAGACCCAGTACTTC	CSARDFAGLQETQYF
TRBV2	-	TRBJ1-4	-	TGTGCCACGCACCGGGAGGAACGGGAAAAACTGTTTTTT	CATHREEREKLFF
TRBV10-1	-	TRBJ2-3	-	TGCGCCAGCAGCCGCGGGGAGACAGATACGCAGTATTTT	CASSRGETDTQYF
TRBV27	many	TRBJ2-3	-	TGTGCCAGCAGTTTACAGGGGCGCCTAACAAGCACAGATACGCAGTATTTT	CASSLQGRLTSTDTQYF
TRBV19	many	TRBJ1-6	-	TGTGCCAGTAGCGCCGGGGGCTTAAATAATTCACCCCTCCACTTT	CASSAGGLNNSPLHF
TRBV20-1	many	TRBJ2-1	TRBD1	TGCAGTGCGCTACCTCAGACAGGGGTCACCTACAATGAGCAGTTCTTC	CSALPQTGVTYNEQFF
TRBV11-2	-	TRBJ1-3	-	TGTGCCAGCAGCCCCACTTTCACCTCTGGAAACACCATATATTTT	CASSPTFTSGNTIYF
TRBV12-3/TRBV12-4	many	TRBJ2-3	-	TGTGCCAGCAGTTTTCGGTACAGGGGAGGTTCAGATACGCAGTATTTT	CASSFRYRGGSDTQYF
TRBV28	many	TRBJ2-3	TRBD2	TGTGCCAGCAGTTTTCTAGCGGAGTACACAGATACGCAGTATTTT	CASSFLAEYTDTQYF
TRBV2	many	TRBJ1-2	TRBD1	TGTGCCAGCAGCCTAGCCCAGGGGGCGAGTAGTTATGGCTACACCTTC	CASSLAQGASSYGYTF
TRBV11-2	-	TRBJ2-1	-	TGTGCCAGCAGCTTCGACTACTCCGTCACTGAGCAGTTCTTC	CASSFDYSVTEQFF
TRBV29-1	few	TRBJ1-1	-	TGCAGCGTTGAATCGCACCCCACTGAAGCTTTCTTT	CSVESHPTEAFF
TRBV12-3/TRBV12-4	many	TRBJ2-7	-	TGTGCCAGCAGTCCGGGACCTAGCACCTCCTACGAGCAGTACTTC	CASSPGPSTSYEQYF
TRBV27	few	TRBJ2-1	-	TGTGCCAGCAGTTTTCGTCCCAGACCGAATGAGCAGTTCTTC	CASSFRPRPNEQFF
TRBV19	-	TRBJ2-1	TRBD2	TGTGCCAGTAGTATCGGACTAGCGGGCGAGCAGTTCTTC	CASSIGLAGEQFF
TRBV7-2	many	TRBJ1-1	-	TGTGCCAGCAGCTTAATGGGGTACACTGAAGCTTTCTTT	CASSLMGYTEAFF
TRBV2	-	TRBJ1-2	-	TGTGCTAGGCAACTCCTTGGTAGCTACACCTTC	CARQLLGSYTF
TRBV19	few	TRBJ1-2	-	TGTGCCAGTAGTAGGGGGGAGGCTGGCTACACCTTC	CASSRGEAGYTF
TRBV9	many	TRBJ1-6	-	TGTGCCAGCAGCGTAGAAGGGTGGAATTCACCCCTCCACTTT	CASSVEGWNSPLHF
TRBV5-1	-	TRBJ2-4	-	TGCGCCAGCAGCGTAGATCCAGCGAGCTTCTCTCCGTACTTC	CASSVDPASFSPYF
TRBV7-6	many	TRBJ1-5	-	TGTGCCAGCAGCCCTTGGGCCAGGGACGTCAATCAGCCCCAGCATTTT	CASSPWARDVNQPQHF
TRBV12-3/TRBV12-4	many	TRBJ2-6	-	TGTGCCAGTAGTGGGGACTCTGGGGCCAACGTCCTGACTTTC	CASSGDSGANVLTF
TRBV6-1	-	TRBJ2-5	-	TGTGCCAGCAGGTGGGGGGCGGTGGAGACCCAGTACTTC	CASRWGAVETQYF
TRBV7-8	few	TRBJ2-5	-	TGTGCCAGCAGCTTAGTTGCGGACCAAGAGACCCAGTACTTC	CASSLVADQETQYF
TRBV27	many	TRBJ2-2	-	TGTGCCAGCAGTCGGACAGAGATAAACACCGGGGAGCTGTTTTTT	CASSRTEINTGELFF
TRBV10-3	many	TRBJ2-7	-	TGTGCCATCAGTGAGGGGCGGAAGACCTACGAGCAGTACTTC	CAISEGRKTYEQYF
TRBV20-1	many	TRBJ2-7	TRBD2	TGCAGTGCTCTACCAGGCCTAGCGGGAGTTGGCTACGAGCAGTACTTC	CSALPGLAGVGYEQYF
TRBV19	-	TRBJ2-2	TRBD2	TGTGCCAGTATCTCACCGGGGGGGGCGGACACCGGGGAGCTGTTTTTT	CASISPGGADTGELFF